This T cell receptor beta chain was observed in a study of blood T cell repertoires in COVID-19. Libraries were prepared by immunoSEQ multiplex PCR; TCRdb keeps only in-frame clonotypes and omits some of them. The profile shows roughly 59,000 clones, approximately 79% of them singletons. The length of the CDR3 is 15 residues. CDR1 is SGDLS and CDR2 is YYNGEE in the germline V gene. Losses at the gene ends were 3 bases for V and 1 base for J; bases not matched to a gene: 4. This receptor was taken from a human donor in a cohort sampled during active COVID-19. Sequencing was performed on peripheral blood. This rearrangement joins TRBV9 to TRBJ2-7, with 10 bases identical to TRBD2. CDR3 nucleotides: TGTGCCAGCAGCGAGGGACTAGCGTTATCCTACGAGCAGTACTTC. Amino acid sequence: CASSEGLALSYEQYF.